The rows below give T cell receptor beta chains drawn from one sample of a study of blood T cell repertoires in COVID-19. Assay: immunoSEQ multiplex PCR; the TCRdb copy retains only in-frame clones and omits some. The sample consists of 300,000 to 400,000 clones, 88% of them appearing once. Sequenced sample: PBMCs or T cells enriched from blood (not recorded which). These receptors were taken from a woman aged 25 to 45 with acute COVID-19. The CDR3 runs from the conserved cysteine through the conserved F or W. The order of the fields is J gene, V gene, clone size, D gene, CDR3 DNA, CDR3 protein. A D gene is named only where the DNA matches it firmly. Size values are once, few and many counts, or a class for expanded clones, and some rows have none.

>TRBJ1-5|TRBV7-2|.|TRBD1
TGTGCCAGCAGCTTAGAAGGCACAGGGGGCTTGGGGCAGCCCCAGCATTTT
CASSLEGTGGLGQPQHF
>TRBJ2-3|TRBV7-9|once|TRBD1
TGTGCCAGCAGCTTAGTGGGACAGGGGGTCAATACGCAGTATTTT
CASSLVGQGVNTQYF
>TRBJ1-5|TRBV29-1|.|.
TGCAGCGTCTTAGAAAATAGCAATCAGCCCCAGCATTTT
CSVLENSNQPQHF
>TRBJ2-7|TRBV21-1|.|.
TGTGCCAGCAGCAAAGGGGCGGGGGGGAGCTCCTACGAGCAGTACTTC
CASSKGAGGSSYEQYF
>TRBJ1-1|TRBV7-9|.|.
TGTGCCAGCAGCTCCGGGTATGTGGCCCCTGAAGCTTTCTTT
CASSSGYVAPEAFF
>TRBJ1-1|TRBV4-1|.|.
TGCGCCAGCAGCTCTCGGGGGGGGAGGACTGAAGCTTTCTTT
CASSSRGGRTEAFF
>TRBJ1-1|TRBV7-9|.|.
TGTGCCAGCAGCTTTTCTTTAGACTTAGCTTTCTTT
CASSFSLDLAFF
>TRBJ2-7|TRBV7-3|.|.
TGTGCCAGCAGCTTAATGGGGCCCCCACTCTCCTACGAGCAGTACTTC
CASSLMGPPLSYEQYF
>TRBJ1-1|TRBV5-1|.|.
TGCGCCAGCAACGGGGAGTTTGAAGCTTTCTTT
CASNGEFEAFF
>TRBJ2-7|TRBV18|.|.
TGTGCCAGCTCACCACGCCAGGGGAGCTACGAGCAGTACTTC
CASSPRQGSYEQYF
>TRBJ2-5|TRBV2|once|TRBD2
TGTGCCAGCAGTGATTCTAGCGGGGGAGGAGAGACCCAGTACTTC
CASSDSSGGGETQYF
>TRBJ1-4|TRBV4-1|.|.
TGCGCCAGCAGCCCCCGCCTAGAGAATGAAAAACTGTTTTTT
CASSPRLENEKLFF
>TRBJ2-7|TRBV2|.|.
TGTGCCAGCAGAGGAGGGAAAGGGAACTACGAGCAGTACTTC
CASRGGKGNYEQYF
>TRBJ2-3|TRBV7-2|.|TRBD2
TGTGCCAGCAGCTTAGGAGCGGGGGGGTCAGATACGCAGTATTTT
CASSLGAGGSDTQYF
>TRBJ2-7|TRBV4-3|few|TRBD1
TGCGCCAGCAGCCAACAGGGACAGGGCTACGAGCAGTACTTC
CASSQQGQGYEQYF